Shown below are 28 T cell receptor beta chains from a single sample sequenced in a study of blood T cell repertoires in COVID-19. Method: immunoSEQ multiplex PCR; TCRdb's copy keeps in-frame clones and lacks some. Counted here are about 310,000 clones, approximately 90% occurring once; the ten biggest clones make up 9.5%. The sample taken for sequencing was PBMCs or T cells enriched from blood (not recorded which). Every receptor here comes from a woman aged 35 to 49 who had recovered from COVID-19.

This clone showed up just once. The chain uses TRBV7-2 and TRBJ1-6; 8 bases align to TRBD1. CDR3 size: 15 residues. V shed 2 bases, J shed 9 bases, and the junction held 6 bases outside the gene matches. In germline, CDR1 is SGHTA, CDR2 FQGNSA. The CDR3: CASSLSRGPSSPLHF. As DNA, the CDR3 is TGTGCCAGCAGCTTAAGCAGGGGGCCGAGTTCACCCCTCCACTTT.

The rearrangement uses TRBV18 and TRBJ2-6, with unresolved D. Germline CDR1 and CDR2: KGHSH and LQKENI. This CDR3 contains 16 residues. Between the trimmed V and J ends, which lost 2 bases and 0 bases, there was a span of 8 bases. The CDR3 loop is CASSPILDSGANVLTF. DNA of the CDR3: TGTGCCAGCTCACCAATTCTAGACTCTGGGGCCAACGTCCTGACTTTC. Complete variable domain (other parts from reference TRBV18 and TRBJ2-6): NAGVMQNPRHLVRRRGQEARLRCSPMKGHSHVYWYRQLPEEGLKFMVYLQKENIIDESGMPKERFSAEFPKEGPSILRIQQVVRGDSAAYFCASSPILDSGANVLTFGAGSRLTVL.

The chain recombines TRBV28 with TRBJ2-1; 11 positions match TRBD2. This CDR3 contains 16 residues. Trimming cost V 6 bases and J 2 bases; bases outside gene matches: 6. In germline, CDR1 is MDHEN, CDR2 SYDVKM. CDR3 loop: CASSRPLAGAYNEQFF. In nucleotides, the CDR3 is TGTGCCAGCAGCCGCCCACTAGCGGGGGCCTACAATGAGCAGTTCTTC.

CDR3 loop: CASSQEGRLDYGYTF. CDR3 bases: TGCGCCAGCAGCCAAGAGGGCAGGCTCGACTATGGCTACACCTTC. V usage is TRBV4-3 and J usage is TRBJ1-2; D gene uncertain. V lost 0 bases to trimming and J lost 3 bases, with 11 bases between them. Germline assignment: CDR1 LGHNA and CDR2 YSLEER. The CDR3 has 15 residues.

The chain links TRBV11-2 to TRBJ1-1; a weak D match, TRBD1 (5 bases). Germline values: CDR1 SGHAT, CDR2 FQNNGV. V gave up 6 bases and J gave up 5 bases, with 22 bases separating them. The CDR3 has 16 amino acids. CDR3 sequence (DNA): TGTGCCAGCAGTCTCCGGGACTTAATATCGGGGACTGAAGCTTTCTTT. Translating gives CASSLRDLISGTEAFF.

CDR3 region: CASTLGGRANYGYTF. CDR3 sequence (DNA): TGTGCCAGCACCCTCGGGGGTAGAGCTAACTATGGCTACACCTTC. The V gene is TRBV7-9, the J gene TRBJ1-2; D may be TRBD1 (5 bases). The CDR3 spans 15 residues. Deletions cut 7 bases from V and 0 bases from J, with 15 bases between. Germline assignment: CDR1 SEHNR and CDR2 FQNEAQ (reference sequence).

The chain has TRBV5-4 and TRBJ2-5, with 9 bases fitting TRBD1. The V gene end was trimmed by 3 bases and the J gene end by 4 bases; junction bases not matched to a gene: 10. The germline V gene encodes CDR1 SGHNT and CDR2 YYREEE (reference sequence). The CDR3 length is 16 residues. CDR3 protein: CASSSFFTGGGETQYF. The CDR3 DNA reads TGTGCCAGCAGCTCATTTTTCACAGGGGGCGGAGAGACCCAGTACTTC.

The chain links TRBV7-2 to TRBJ1-5; D might be TRBD1 (5 bases). The germline V gene has CDR1 SGHTA and CDR2 FQGNSA. The CDR3 loop spans 15 amino acids. Trimming took 1 base from V and 4 from J, leaving 11 bases between them. The DNA for the CDR3 is TGTGCCAGCAGCTTAGTAGGGGCAGGAAATCAGCCCCAGCATTTT. Translation gives CASSLVGAGNQPQHF. Looking up the rest from reference TRBV7-2 and TRBJ1-5 gives the full variable domain: GAGVSQSPSNKVTEKGKDVELRCDPISGHTALYWYRQSLGQGLEFLIYFQGNSAPDKSGLPSDRFSAERTGGSVSTLTIQRTQQEDSAVYLCASSLVGAGNQPQHFGDGTRLSIL.

The V gene is TRBV6-4, the J gene TRBJ2-5, with a weak D call TRBD2 (5 bases). The germline CDR1 and CDR2 sequences are MRHNA and SNTAGT. V was trimmed by 3 bases and J by 5 bases, leaving 13 bases between them. CDR3 size: 14 residues. In nucleotides, the CDR3 is TGTGCCAGCAGTGAAGATAGTAGCGCGGAGACCCAGTACTTC. This translates into CASSEDSSAETQYF.

The chain joins TRBV30 to TRBJ2-7; TRBD2 matches 7 bases. The CDR3 extends over 13 amino acids. The J segment lost 0 bases and the V segment lost 4 bases, leaving 3 bases of the junction unmatched. Per germline, CDR1 GTSNPN and CDR2 SVGIG (reference sequence). CDR3: CAWTSGASYEQYF. DNA for the CDR3: TGTGCCTGGACTAGCGGTGCCTCCTACGAGCAGTACTTC.

The genes are TRBV7-8 and TRBJ1-1; TRBD1 agrees at 7 bases. J gave up 1 base and V 5 bases, and 7 bases lay outside the gene matches. The germline gives CDR1 SGHVS, CDR2 FQNEAQ. This CDR3 region has 15 residues. CDR3: CASSGDRTTNTEAFF. The CDR3 DNA reads TGTGCCAGCAGCGGGGACAGAACGACGAACACTGAAGCTTTCTTT. The complete variable domain, with remaining parts taken from reference TRBV7-8 and TRBJ1-1, reads GAGVSQSPRYKVAKRGQDVALRCDPISGHVSLFWYQQALGQGPEFLTYFQNEAQLDKSGLPSDRFFAERPEGSVSTLKIQRTQQEDSAVYLCASSGDRTTNTEAFFGQGTRLTVV.

The chain has TRBV9 and TRBJ2-2, with 9 bases lining up with TRBD1. Germline V gives CDR1 SGDLS, CDR2 YYNGEE. After removal of 5 bases from V and 3 bases from J, the junction contained 8 bases not matched to a gene. This CDR3 region has 16 residues. The CDR3: CASRDRQGGDTGELFF. The CDR3 nucleotides are TGTGCCAGCAGGGATCGACAGGGGGGTGACACCGGGGAGCTGTTTTTT. Together with reference TRBV9 and TRBJ2-2, the CDR3 gives the full variable domain: DSGVTQTPKHLITATGQRVTLRCSPRSGDLSVYWYQQSLDQGLQFLIQYYNGEERAKGNILERFSAQQFPDLHSELNLSSLELGDSALYFCASRDRQGGDTGELFFGEGSRLTVL.

The rearrangement links TRBV19 to TRBJ1-6, with D possibly TRBD1 on 6 matching bases. Trimming took off 2 bases at V and 7 bases at J, with 9 bases between the two ends. Germline V gene data show CDR1 as LNHDA and CDR2 as SQIVND (reference sequence). CDR3 length: 14 amino acids. CDR3 residues: CASSITGRNSPLHF. CDR3 DNA: TGTGCCAGTAGTATAACAGGGCGGAATTCACCCCTCCACTTT.

The chain carries TRBV9 and TRBJ2-1; TRBD2 matches 9 bases. The CDR3 totals 16 residues. Germline V gene sequence: CDR1 SGDLS, CDR2 YYNGEE. V shed 0 bases and J 6 bases; nucleotides not matched to a gene: 7. CDR3 region: CASSVARAGGRNEQFF. The CDR3 region has the DNA TGTGCCAGCAGCGTAGCGAGGGCGGGGGGGCGCAATGAGCAGTTCTTC.

This chain joins TRBV18 and TRBJ1-3, with TRBD1 as a possible D gene (5 bases). Germline values: CDR1 KGHSH, CDR2 LQKENI. CDR3 length equals 13 residues. The V end was cut by 5 bases, the J end by 4 bases, with 9 bases between. The CDR3 is CASSSTVGNTIYF. Here the CDR3 DNA reads TGTGCCAGCTCATCGACAGTAGGAAACACCATATATTTT.

The chain combines TRBV18 with TRBJ1-1; D call uncertain. Trimming took 1 base from V and 5 from J, leaving 17 bases between them. Germline lookup yields CDR1 KGHSH and CDR2 LQKENI. The CDR3 totals 16 residues. The CDR3 loop reads CASSPHSLGEGTEAFF. The CDR3 DNA follows: TGTGCCAGCTCACCACACAGCCTCGGGGAGGGTACTGAAGCTTTCTTT.

This clone was counted once. The chain carries TRBV30 and TRBJ2-7; D possibly corresponds to TRBD2 (7 bases). The V gene lost 0 bases and the J gene lost 0 bases, with 12 bases spanning the gap. The CDR3 has 15 residues. Germline lookup yields CDR1 GTSNPN and CDR2 SVGIG (reference sequence). The CDR3 region has the DNA TGTGCCTGGAGTGTAAGGCGGGGGCGCTCCTACGAGCAGTACTTC. Translation: CAWSVRRGRSYEQYF.

The chain is built from TRBV12-5 and TRBJ2-5; 13 bases map to TRBD2. Germline V gene data show CDR1 as LGHNT and CDR2 as FRNRAP. The V gene end was trimmed by 7 bases and the J gene end by 5 bases; junction bases not matched to a gene: 7. This CDR3 is built from 15 residues. CDR3 DNA: TGTGCTAGTGTTACTAGCGGGAGGGCACCGGAGACCCAGTACTTC. It specifies CASVTSGRAPETQYF.

The gene calls are TRBV7-9 and TRBJ1-2; the D is unclear. The CDR3 spans 14 residues. Germline V gives CDR1 SEHNR, CDR2 FQNEAQ (reference sequence). The V end was cut by 5 bases, the J end by 3 bases, with 13 bases between. CDR3 sequence (DNA): TGTGCCAGCAGCCCCGCGGGCGGAGACTATGGCTACACCTTC. Its protein product is CASSPAGGDYGYTF.

The chain joins TRBV5-1 to TRBJ2-6; possibly TRBD1 for D (5 bases). CDR1 SGHRS and CDR2 YFSETQ come from the germline V gene. V dropped 4 bases and J dropped 0 bases, with 11 bases sitting between them. The CDR3 contains 16 residues. CDR3: CASSLRQSSGANVLTF. The CDR3 DNA is TGCGCCAGCAGCCTCAGACAGAGCTCTGGGGCCAACGTCCTGACTTTC.

V usage is TRBV28 and J usage is TRBJ1-2, with 8 nucleotides matching TRBD1. The CDR3 loop spans 14 amino acids. V lost 1 base, J lost 7 bases, and 5 bases stayed unmatched. CDR1 is MDHEN, CDR2 SYDVKM, per germline. CDR3 loop: CASSLLAGGGGYTF. DNA of the CDR3: TGTGCCAGCAGTTTATTGGCAGGGGGCGGTGGCTACACCTTC.

The rearrangement uses TRBV7-2 and TRBJ2-5, with 9 bases lining up with TRBD2. The CDR3 runs to 17 residues. The J segment lost 1 base and the V segment lost 1 base, leaving 7 bases of the junction unmatched. CDR1 is SGHTA, CDR2 FQGNSA, per germline. The CDR3 loop reads CASSLGSGGSFQETQYF. The CDR3 coding sequence is TGTGCCAGCAGCTTAGGAAGCGGGGGGAGCTTCCAAGAGACCCAGTACTTC.

The V call is TRBV5-4, the J call TRBJ2-7; TRBD2 agrees at 8 bases. Germline CDR1 is SGHNT and CDR2 is YYREEE (reference sequence). After removal of 6 bases from V and 6 bases from J, the junction contained 14 bases not matched to a gene. The CDR3 is 15 residues long. CDR3 region: CASTEGIQRESEQYF. The CDR3 bases are TGTGCCAGCACCGAGGGGATCCAGCGGGAGAGCGAGCAGTACTTC.

The chain links TRBV7-9 to TRBJ2-2; D is undetermined. The germline V gene encodes CDR1 SEHNR and CDR2 FQNEAQ (reference sequence). The germline V and J ends were trimmed by 5 bases and 0 bases, with 7 bases remaining between them. This CDR3 contains 14 residues. CDR3 loop: CASSRDTNTGELFF. The CDR3 nucleotides are TGTGCCAGCAGCCGAGACACGAACACCGGGGAGCTGTTTTTT. Complete variable domain (other parts from reference TRBV7-9 and TRBJ2-2): DTGVSQNPRHKITKRGQNVTFRCDPISEHNRLYWYRQTLGQGPEFLTYFQNEAQLEKSRLLSDRFSAERPKGSFSTLEIQRTEQGDSAMYLCASSRDTNTGELFFGEGSRLTVL.

The chain employs TRBV7-2 and TRBJ2-1; TRBD2 matches at 13 bases. The CDR3 is 16 amino acids. V shed 3 bases, J shed 4 bases, and the junction held 3 bases outside the gene matches. Looked up from germline, CDR1 is SGHTA and CDR2 is FQGNSA. The CDR3 region is CASSLGTSGTYNEQFF. DNA of the CDR3: TGTGCCAGCAGCTTGGGGACTAGCGGGACATACAATGAGCAGTTCTTC.

With regard to this clone: A junction end diverges from the germline sequence, so it may reflect a read error. J is TRBJ2-3 and V is TRBV7-7; tentative D call: TRBD1 (6 bases). The germline V gene has CDR1 SSHAT and CDR2 FNYEAQ (reference sequence). This CDR3 region has 16 residues. The CDR3 region is CASSLGGVPMTDTQYF. The CDR3 DNA sequence: TGTGCTAGCAGCTTAGGGGGAGTCCCGATGACAGATACGCAGTATTTT. The entire variable domain, with the rest obtained from reference TRBV7-7 and TRBJ2-3, is as follows: GAGVSQSPRYKVTKRGQDVTLRCDPISSHATLYWYQQALGQGPEFLTYFNYEAQPDKSGLPSDRFSAERPEGSISTLTIQRTEQRDSAMYRCASSLGGVPMTDTQYFGPGTRLTVL.

The chain joins TRBV7-2 to TRBJ2-3; D perhaps matches TRBD2 (5 bases). From germline, CDR1 is SGHTA and CDR2 FQGNSA. The CDR3 is 14 amino acids. Trimming took 2 bases from V and 4 from J, leaving 10 bases between them. CDR3 amino acids: CASSLILASDTQYF. The CDR3 bases are TGTGCCAGCAGCTTAATTCTAGCCTCAGATACGCAGTATTTT.

In regard to this clone: This same CDR3 is encoded by further DNA sequences in the sample. This chain links TRBV27 with TRBJ2-7; TRBD1 matches 9 bases. The CDR3 consists of 14 residues. Trimming removed 2 bases from V and 4 bases from J; junction bases left unmatched: 3. CDR1 is MNHEY and CDR2 is SMNVEV in the germline V gene (reference sequence). The CDR3 DNA reads as TGTGCCAGCAGTTTAAGGGACAGGGTTTACGAGCAGTACTTC. Its protein product is CASSLRDRVYEQYF.